The entry that follows covers one T cell receptor (beta chain) sequence. This sample is part of a study of blood T cell repertoires in COVID-19. Here immunoSEQ multiplex PCR was the method, and the copy in TCRdb shows in-frame clones only, minus some. The sample lists about 110,000 clones; around 86% were seen once. The V and J ends lost 6 bases and 4 bases respectively, with 17 bases between them. The CDR3 covers 15 residues. Germline lookup yields CDR1 MDHEN and CDR2 SYDVKM. V and J are TRBV28 and TRBJ2-3; possibly TRBD2 for D (7 bases). Source material: peripheral blood. This receptor was obtained from a woman in her 70s with acute or convalescent COVID-19. The CDR3 DNA sequence: TGTGCCAGCAGCCCGTCGCGGGGGCTGGCAGATACGCAGTATTTT. Translation gives CASSPSRGLADTQYF. Full variable domain (remainder filled in from reference TRBV28 and TRBJ2-3): DVKVTQSSRYLVKRTGEKVFLECVQDMDHENMFWYRQDPGLGLRLIYFSYDVKMKEKGDIPEGYSVSREKKERFSLILESASTNQTSMYLCASSPSRGLADTQYFGPGTRLTVL.